Reported below is one T cell receptor beta chain. Time point noted: recipient sample about 28 days before transplant, after cytoreduction. This entry belongs to a study of T cell clonotyping in hematopoietic cell transplantation. The V end was cut by 1 base, the J end by 2 bases, with 5 bases between. This CDR3 region has 13 residues. Germline V CDR1 and CDR2: SEHNR, FQNEAQ (reference sequence). Produced via immunoSEQ multiplex PCR; TCRdb's table is partial and in-frame only. The table has tens of thousands of clones, 90% to 96% seen once; the top ten hold 1.5% to 2%. The clonotype originates from a woman aged 45-65 years with acute myeloid leukemia. Some clones in this sample may be carry-over from other donors' samples. The gene calls are TRBV7-9 and TRBJ1-1; D is uncertain. The specimen was peripheral blood mononuclear cells, collected before stem cell transplant. This chain's CDR3 is CASSLDPNTEAFF. Written as DNA, the CDR3 is TGTGCCAGCAGCTTAGATCCAAACACTGAAGCTTTCTTT.